This TCR beta chain was captured in a study of blood T cell repertoires in COVID-19. Background on the study: The cDNA or gDNA used as material had been derived from T cells, B-cell-depleted T cells, or PBMCs.

The CDR3 is made up of 14 amino acids. V dropped 5 bases and J dropped 5; count of bases not matched to a gene: 6. Germline CDR1 and CDR2: MNHEY and SVGAGI. Repertoires were generated with immunoSEQ multiplex PCR, while TCRdb's copy carries only in-frame clones and drops some. The table has roughly 250,000 clones, roughly four fifths seen once. This receptor was obtained from a woman older than 75 with acute or convalescent COVID-19. The sequenced material came from peripheral blood. The chain links TRBV6-5 to TRBJ1-5; 7 positions agree with TRBD1. The CDR3 sequence is CASSMTGTDQPQHF. The CDR3, as DNA: TGTGCCAGCAGTATGACAGGGACAGATCAGCCCCAGCATTTT.